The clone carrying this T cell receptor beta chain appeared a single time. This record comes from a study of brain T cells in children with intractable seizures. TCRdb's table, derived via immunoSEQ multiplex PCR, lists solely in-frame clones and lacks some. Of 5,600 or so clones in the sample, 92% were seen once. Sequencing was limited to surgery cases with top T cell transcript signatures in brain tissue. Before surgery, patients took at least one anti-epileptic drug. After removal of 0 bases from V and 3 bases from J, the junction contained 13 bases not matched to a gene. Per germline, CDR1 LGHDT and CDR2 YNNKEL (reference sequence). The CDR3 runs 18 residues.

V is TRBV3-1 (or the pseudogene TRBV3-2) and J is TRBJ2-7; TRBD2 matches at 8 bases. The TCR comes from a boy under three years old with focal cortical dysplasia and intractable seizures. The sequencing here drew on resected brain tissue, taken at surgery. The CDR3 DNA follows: TGTGCCAGCAGCCAAGAAGGAGGCAGCGGGGGCCCCCTCTACGAGCAGTACTTC. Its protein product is CASSQEGGSGGPLYEQYF.